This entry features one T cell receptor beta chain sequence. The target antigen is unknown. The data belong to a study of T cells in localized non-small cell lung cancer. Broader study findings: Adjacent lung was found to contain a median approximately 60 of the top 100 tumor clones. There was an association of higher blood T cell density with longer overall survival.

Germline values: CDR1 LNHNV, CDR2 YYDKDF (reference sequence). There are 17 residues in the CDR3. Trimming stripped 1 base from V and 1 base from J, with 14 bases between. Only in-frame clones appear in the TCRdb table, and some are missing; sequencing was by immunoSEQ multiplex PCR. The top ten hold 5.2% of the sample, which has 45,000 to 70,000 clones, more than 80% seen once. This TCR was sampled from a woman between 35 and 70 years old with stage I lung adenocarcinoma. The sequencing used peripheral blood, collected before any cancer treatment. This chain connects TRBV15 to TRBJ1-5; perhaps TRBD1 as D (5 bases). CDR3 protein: CATSRGGPGDSNQPQHF. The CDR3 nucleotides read TGTGCCACCAGCAGAGGCGGTCCGGGGGACAGCAATCAGCCCCAGCATTTT.